Below, 26 T cell receptor beta chains from the same sample are listed, as sequenced in a study of T cell repertoires in cytomegalovirus infection. TCRdb reprocessed the reads with MiXCR, giving one entry per CDR3 protein. The sample shows 300,000 to 400,000 distinct CDR3 sequences, 25% to 35% of them seen only once. These TCRs' antigens remain unknown. Sequencing was performed on cultured PBMCs, taken from culture after CMV antigen stimulation. The receptors derive from a human donor in good health (CMV status not recorded). Some clones in this sample may be carry-over from other donors' samples.

This clonotype was detected once. The gene calls are TRBV5-1 and TRBJ2-5; the match to TRBD2 covers 8 bases. The germline CDR1 and CDR2 sequences are SGHRS and YFSETQ. Trimming cost V 0 bases and J 0 bases; bases outside gene matches: 10. CDR3 length: 18 residues. This CDR3 is CASSLGVVTSGYQETQYF. CDR3 sequence (DNA): TGCGCCAGCAGCTTGGGGGTAGTCACTAGCGGATACCAAGAGACCCAGTACTTC.

The chain joins TRBV16 to TRBJ2-1; TRBD1 matches at 9 bases. This CDR3 spans 14 amino acids. Germline V gene lookup returns CDR1 KGHSY and CDR2 FQNENV. V trimming: 4 bases; J trimming: 7 bases; junction bases outside the gene matches: 5. The DNA for the CDR3 is TGTGCCAGCAGCCTAGGGACAGGGCTGAATGAGCAGTTCTTC. This gives the protein CASSLGTGLNEQFF.

The chain links TRBV5-4 to TRBJ2-1; 15 bases match TRBD2. The CDR3 consists of 17 residues. Per the germline V gene, CDR1 is SGHNT and CDR2 is YYREEE (reference sequence). After removal of 3 bases from V and 8 bases from J, the junction contained 9 bases not matched to a gene. In DNA form, the CDR3 reads TGTGCCAGCAGCTCTAGGACTAGCGGGAGGGCAATCGATGAGCAGTTCTTC. Its protein is CASSSRTSGRAIDEQFF.

J is TRBJ2-7 and V is TRBV11-2, with D tentatively TRBD2 (6 bases). The CDR3 has 15 residues. The V and J ends lost 6 bases and 3 bases respectively, with 18 bases between them. CDR1 and CDR2 from the germline V gene are SGHAT and FQNNGV. As DNA, the CDR3 is TGTGCCAGCAGAAGGATAGGCGGGACCGTCTACGAGCAGTACTTC. Its protein is CASRRIGGTVYEQYF.

The sample holds a few counts of this clonotype. J is TRBJ1-2 and V is TRBV7-2, with 9 nucleotides matching TRBD1. Trimming took 4 bases from V and 6 from J; bases not matched to a gene: 6. The CDR3 spans 14 residues. The germline V gene encodes CDR1 SGHTA and CDR2 FQGNSA. The CDR3: CASSSSTGGHGYTF. For the CDR3, the DNA is TGTGCCAGCAGCTCCTCCACAGGGGGCCATGGCTACACCTTC.

This clonotype was picked up a small number of times. This chain links TRBV6-2 or TRBV6-3 with TRBJ2-4, with D hard to call. V was pared by 6 bases and J by 5 bases, with 17 bases between. Germline loops: CDR1 MNHEY, CDR2 SVGEGT. The CDR3 contains 15 residues. The CDR3 protein is CASRTGKSYENIQYF. Written as DNA, the CDR3 is TGTGCCAGCAGAACTGGGAAGTCTTACGAAAACATTCAGTACTTC.

V is TRBV6-6 and J is TRBJ2-5; D uncertain. With 7 bases removed from V and 6 bases from J, the gap between germline ends came to 12 bases. Germline lookup yields CDR1 MNHNY and CDR2 SVGAGI (reference sequence). This CDR3 region has 12 residues. CDR3 nucleotides: TGTGCCAGCACCCTCGACCGGAAGACCCAGTACTTC. It translates to CASTLDRKTQYF.

Only a few counts were recorded for this clonotype. The chain couples TRBV7-3 to TRBJ2-1, with 8 bases lining up with TRBD1. V was clipped by 6 bases and J by 8 bases; unmatched bases: 3. CDR3 size: 12 residues. Germline V gene data show CDR1 as SGHTA and CDR2 as FQGTGA. DNA of the CDR3: TGTGCCAGCAGGCCGACAGGGGATGAGCAGTTCTTC. Translation: CASRPTGDEQFF. The full variable domain, its missing parts supplied by reference TRBV7-3 and TRBJ2-1, is GAGVSQTPSNKVTEKGKYVELRCDPISGHTALYWYRQSLGQGPEFLIYFQGTGAADDSGLPNDRFFAVRPEGSVSTLKIQRTERGDSAVYLCASRPTGDEQFFGPGTRLTVL.

This chain joins TRBV28 and TRBJ2-2; D not resolved. The CDR3 length is 13 residues. CDR1 is MDHEN and CDR2 is SYDVKM in the germline V gene. V gave up 7 bases and J gave up 1 base, with 7 bases separating them. CDR3 DNA sequence: TGTGCCAGCATGAGGAGGAACACCGGGGAGCTGTTTTTT. It yields the protein CASMRRNTGELFF.

The chain uses TRBV5-5 and TRBJ2-5; TRBD1 might be the D (6 bases). The V gene's germline CDR1 is SGHKS and CDR2 YYEKEE (reference sequence). The V gene lost 4 bases and the J gene lost 5 bases, with 12 bases spanning the gap. This CDR3 spans 13 amino acids. CDR3 sequence reads: CASSLGGHETQYF. The CDR3 DNA sequence: TGTGCCAGCAGCCTAGGGGGACACGAGACCCAGTACTTC.

V usage is TRBV7-2 and J usage is TRBJ2-1; 7 bases agree with TRBD2. Germline assignment: CDR1 SGHTA and CDR2 FQGNSA. The junction had 5 bases not matched to a gene; V was cut back by 4 bases and J by 2 bases. This CDR3 has 15 amino acids. In DNA form, the CDR3 reads TGTGCCAGCAGCTCCTCCAGCGGGACCTACAATGAGCAGTTCTTC. Its protein product is CASSSSSGTYNEQFF. Combining the CDR3 with reference TRBV7-2 and TRBJ2-1 gives the whole variable domain GAGVSQSPSNKVTEKGKDVELRCDPISGHTALYWYRQSLGQGLEFLIYFQGNSAPDKSGLPSDRFSAERTGGSVSTLTIQRTQQEDSAVYLCASSSSSGTYNEQFFGPGTRLTVL.

This clonotype has just a few counts. This chain uses TRBV28 with TRBJ2-7; D gene uncertain. The V gene lost 4 bases and the J gene lost 3 bases, with 16 bases spanning the gap. CDR1 and CDR2 (germline): MDHEN, SYDVKM. The CDR3 has 15 residues. CDR3 DNA: TGTGCCAGCAGTTCCTCGACAAGGGTCAGCTACGAGCAGTACTTC. The encoded protein is CASSSSTRVSYEQYF.

The chain links TRBV7-9 to TRBJ2-7, with TRBD2 matching over 11 bases. Germline CDR1 is SEHNR and CDR2 is FQNEAQ (reference sequence). The CDR3 length is 14 residues. V trimming: 5 bases; J trimming: 11 bases; junction bases outside the gene matches: 11. The CDR3 nucleotides are TGTGCCAGCAGCCCACAGGGACTAGCGGTACTGGAGTACTTC. Amino acid sequence: CASSPQGLAVLEYF.

In its sample, this clonotype was seen many times. The genes are TRBV28 and TRBJ2-6; D not resolved. V dropped 3 bases and J dropped 0 bases, with 3 bases sitting between them. The CDR3 is made up of 14 amino acids. Germline lookup yields CDR1 MDHEN and CDR2 SYDVKM. Here the CDR3 DNA reads TGTGCCAGCAGTTTGGGCTCTGGGGCCAACGTCCTGACTTTC. As protein: CASSLGSGANVLTF.

This clonotype has a handful of counts. CDR3 in DNA: TGTGCCAGTAGTATAGGCGCGGGCAGGGGCACTGAAGCTTTCTTT. It is translated as CASSIGAGRGTEAFF. The chain joins TRBV19 to TRBJ1-1; possibly TRBD1 for D (6 bases). The CDR3 extends over 15 amino acids. V lost 1 base and J 4 bases, leaving 13 bases between the germline ends. The germline gives CDR1 LNHDA, CDR2 SQIVND (reference sequence).

This rearrangement joins TRBV11-2 to TRBJ1-1; no clear D. The germline V and J ends were trimmed by 5 bases and 8 bases, with 15 bases remaining between them. The CDR3 sequence is 13 residues long. CDR1 and CDR2 (germline): SGHAT, FQNNGV. The CDR3 nucleotides read TGTGCCAGCAGCCCTGGACTCCTCAGGGAAGCTTTCTTT. It is translated as CASSPGLLREAFF. The whole variable domain, filled in from reference TRBV11-2 and TRBJ1-1, reads EAGVAQSPRYKIIEKRQSVAFWCNPISGHATLYWYQQILGQGPKLLIQFQNNGVVDDSQLPKDRFSAERLKGVDSTLKIQPAKLEDSAVYLCASSPGLLREAFFGQGTRLTVV.

The chain couples TRBV11-2 to TRBJ1-1, with no clear D. Trimming stripped 4 bases from V and 1 base from J, with 19 bases between. CDR1 and CDR2 from the germline V gene are SGHAT and FQNNGV. This CDR3 region has 17 residues. The CDR3 DNA reads TGTGCCAGCAGCTCGACTTCCAGGCGGTTGAGGAACACTGAAGCTTTCTTT. Its translation is CASSSTSRRLRNTEAFF. Together with reference TRBV11-2 and TRBJ1-1, the CDR3 gives the full variable domain: EAGVAQSPRYKIIEKRQSVAFWCNPISGHATLYWYQQILGQGPKLLIQFQNNGVVDDSQLPKDRFSAERLKGVDSTLKIQPAKLEDSAVYLCASSSTSRRLRNTEAFFGQGTRLTVV.

CDR3 amino acids: CASSFMWDQPQHF. Here the CDR3 DNA reads TGTGCCAGTAGCTTTATGTGGGATCAGCCCCAGCATTTT. This chain links TRBV19 with TRBJ1-5; D not certain. The CDR3 totals 13 residues. Germline V gene data show CDR1 as LNHDA and CDR2 as SQIVND (reference sequence). V lost 6 bases, J lost 5 bases, and 11 bases lay in between.

This chain joins TRBV7-3 and TRBJ1-2, with unresolved D. Germline V gene lookup returns CDR1 SGHTA and CDR2 FQGTGA. Trimming stripped 3 bases from V and 6 bases from J, with 11 bases between. This CDR3 has 13 amino acids. CDR3 residues: CASSFGPGNGYTF. The CDR3 DNA reads TGTGCCAGCAGCTTTGGACCAGGCAATGGCTACACCTTC. Full variable domain (remainder filled in from reference TRBV7-3 and TRBJ1-2): GAGVSQTPSNKVTEKGKYVELRCDPISGHTALYWYRQSLGQGPEFLIYFQGTGAADDSGLPNDRFFAVRPEGSVSTLKIQRTERGDSAVYLCASSFGPGNGYTFGSGTRLTVV.

The rearrangement links TRBV7-3 to TRBJ2-1; 9 nucleotides agree with TRBD1. Trimming took 6 bases from V and 7 from J; bases not matched to a gene: 13. The germline gives CDR1 SGHTA, CDR2 FQGTGA. The CDR3 length is 16 residues. The CDR3 nucleotides are TGTGCCAGCAGTTCTTACAGGGGGCAGCTTGGTAATGAGCAGTTCTTC. Translating gives CASSSYRGQLGNEQFF. The full variable domain, in which reference TRBV7-3 and TRBJ2-1 provide the parts outside the CDR3, is GAGVSQTPSNKVTEKGKYVELRCDPISGHTALYWYRQSLGQGPEFLIYFQGTGAADDSGLPNDRFFAVRPEGSVSTLKIQRTERGDSAVYLCASSSYRGQLGNEQFFGPGTRLTVL.

The J gene is TRBJ1-2, the V gene TRBV6-5; D is ambiguous. The V end lost 3 bases, the J end lost 7 bases, and 24 bases lay between the germline ends. There are 17 residues in the CDR3. CDR1 and CDR2 (germline): MNHEY, SVGAGI. CDR3 region: CASSYVAASKGGLGYTF. The CDR3 region has the DNA TGTGCCAGCAGTTATGTCGCCGCCTCTAAGGGAGGGCTTGGCTACACCTTC.

Comment on this clonotype: The junction shows a germline mismatch at one end, possibly a read error. This rearrangement joins TRBV28 to TRBJ2-1; possible D gene TRBD2, 5 bases. This CDR3 is 13 amino acids long. CDR1 is MDHEN and CDR2 is SYDVKM in the germline V gene. In DNA form, the CDR3 reads TGTACCAGCAGTTTAAGCGGAGCGCCTGAGCAGTTCTTC. It is translated as CTSSLSGAPEQFF.

The gene calls are TRBV7-4 and TRBJ1-1; 8 positions match TRBD1. CDR3 length: 15 amino acids. V gave up 7 bases and J gave up 8 bases; unmatched junction bases: 15. CDR1 and CDR2 (germline): SGHVT, SQSDAQ. The CDR3 loop reads CASNLGQGGWAEAFF. CDR3 in DNA: TGTGCCAGCAACCTCGGACAGGGAGGGTGGGCCGAAGCTTTCTTT.

This clonotype was observed many times. V and J are TRBV7-6 and TRBJ2-1; D tentatively fits TRBD1 or TRBD2 (5 bases each). There are 15 residues in the CDR3. CDR1 is SGHVS, CDR2 FNYEAQ, per germline. The V end was cut by 5 bases, the J end by 4 bases, with 15 bases between. The CDR3 is CASSLSQGAYNEQFF. CDR3 nucleotides: TGTGCCAGCAGCCTCTCGCAGGGAGCATACAATGAGCAGTTCTTC.

This chain uses TRBV7-2 with TRBJ2-5, with a possible D match to TRBD2 (6 bases). The CDR3 covers 13 residues. Deletions cut 3 bases from V and 5 bases from J, with 10 bases between. Germline V lookup: CDR1 SGHTA, CDR2 FQGNSA. This CDR3 reads CASSFGGAETQYF. The CDR3 DNA is TGTGCCAGCAGCTTCGGGGGAGCTGAGACCCAGTACTTC.

The chain uses TRBV7-6 and TRBJ2-4; 10 nucleotides align to TRBD1. This CDR3 region has 16 residues. CDR1 and CDR2 from the germline V gene are SGHVS and FNYEAQ. Losses at the gene ends were 5 bases for V and 9 bases for J; bases not matched to a gene: 13. The CDR3 DNA sequence: TGTGCCAGCAGCCGGTCCCAACCGGGGACAGGGGCCATTCAGTACTTC. Amino acids: CASSRSQPGTGAIQYF.